Described below is a single T cell receptor (beta chain) sequence and its context. Antigen: not known. Data came from immunoSEQ multiplex PCR; TCRdb stores just in-frame clones and leaves some out. This table holds 200,000 to 300,000 clones, approximately 83% found once. This sample was taken from a study of cytomegalovirus exposure and HLA in healthy donors. At the level of the study: The same platform used for the 500 to 850 first-cohort repertoires was also used for the approximately 120 validation repertoires, as a later analysis reported. Whole-study findings and limits: The TCR clusters that emerged in the first cohort tended, a later analysis found, to co-occur in the 120 validation repertoires.

V shed 4 bases and J 5 bases; nucleotides not matched to a gene: 2. Germline V gene sequence: CDR1 SGHKS, CDR2 YYEKEE (reference sequence). The CDR3 totals 12 residues. This clonotype was obtained from a woman in her twenties or thirties in good health and CMV-seropositive. The rearrangement uses TRBV5-5 and TRBJ1-2; TRBD1 matches at 7 bases. Specimen: PBMCs. CDR3 bases: TGTGCCAGCAGCCCGACAGGGTATGGCTACACCTTC. It specifies CASSPTGYGYTF.